This T cell receptor (beta chain) stems from a study of cytomegalovirus exposure and HLA in healthy donors (dated 2017 in TCRdb). Background for the entire study: According to an earlier analysis of a few hundred of the donors, 200 million or so T cells yielded 117 million unique TCR beta sequences and around 280 Gb of sequence data. Roughly 290 gigabases of sequencing data and approximately 91 million unique TCR sequences made up an early release that covered fewer than 650 HLA-typed donors. The genetic ancestry cluster associated with self-reported Caucasian donors included 65% to 90% of the 300 to 450 genotyped donors. The study aimed to test whether cataloging public T cell receptors could reveal signatures of past pathogen exposure. The T cell repertoires of roughly 660 subjects were profiled by immunosequencing and related to cytomegalovirus serostatus. Along with the roughly 670-subject first cohort, a separate validation cohort of over a hundred different subjects was used. To predict cytomegalovirus infection status, the study brought together high-throughput TCR immunosequencing, statistical association of individual TCRs with disease status, and machine learning. A later analysis re-analyzed previously published TCR beta repertoires from roughly 690 donors and added high-resolution HLA genotyping to study TCR occurrence patterns. In the later analysis, no new phenotypic data were used to find candidate immune exposures; instead, reliance was placed on TCR beta sequences and their occurrence across donors. In an earlier analysis of roughly 580 of the donors, high-throughput TCR beta sequencing was used to judge whether each TCR beta V gene segment behaved as functional or pseudogenic. Donor age, sex, ethnicity and CMV serostatus were compiled together with the repertoire data. A later genetic analysis used genome-wide SNP genotypes for about 60% of the roughly 700 donors, treating that subset as a discovery cohort. All discovery cohort repertoires had been generated on a single sequencing platform. HLA typing covered class I and class II loci at four-digit resolution. The number of donors typed differed by locus, with about 629-630 for A, B, C, DRB1 and DQB1, more than 500 for DQA1, about 610 for DPA1, and under 490 for DPB1. Roughly five DR-DQ haplotypes were treated as single units for association and clustering because of strong linkage in the cohort. Among around 400 genotyped donors of the cohort, an average of around 250,000 unique TCR beta nucleotide sequences was sequenced per donor, of which about 18% were non-productive. Broader findings and caveats from the paper: Around 16 rarely observed V segments, including chromosome 9 orphons, were excluded from the earlier analysis of approximately 500 of the donors because counts were too low. A few of the identified cytomegalovirus-associated TCR beta chains were confirmed in vitro to be specific for cytomegalovirus antigens. In a later analysis, most CMV-associated TCR beta chains were found to appear HLA-restricted, with HLA associations seemingly driven largely by CMV exposure. Linkage disequilibrium might explain the correlated functional status among segregating V segments, but an unknown experimental factor could not be excluded. Several of the top co-occurrence clusters appeared to be linked to parvovirus B19, influenza, CMV and Epstein-Barr virus, according to a later analysis. V-gene and J-gene trimming of TCR beta chains was associated with a missense DCLRE1C variant in a later genetic analysis, and the association was replicated in an independent cohort. The sequencing pipeline was judged likely to have produced a cluster of highly shared sequence variants as a technical artifact. In a later analysis, TCR association rates were found to vary across HLA loci, with the most associated TCRs seen for DRB1 alleles and the fewest for HLA-C alleles. In both the original and validation cohorts, the classifier was reported to diagnose cytomegalovirus status with high specificity and sensitivity. The study gave a list of about 150 TCR beta chains associated with cytomegalovirus. The authors suggested that the approach could potentially be generalized to other disease states and immunological phenotypes. HLA typing was unavailable for some donors at each locus, so association tests used only the typed subset. Roughly uniform sequencing depth across donors was assumed in presence/absence analyses, although this assumption may not hold. In this cohort, only TCR beta chains were sequenced, and detectable features were limited by the absence of alpha or paired-chain data. In a later genetic analysis, fewer N-insertions in productive TCRs were reported among donors in an Asian-associated ancestry cluster than the roughly 640-donor mean. At a false discovery rate of 0.05, a later analysis linked 16,000 or so TCR beta sequences to specific HLA alleles. In an earlier analysis of some 640 of the donors, most TCR beta V segments were observed in productive rearrangements about 90% or about 30% of the time, broadly matching IMGT annotations. Most TCR sequences were seen in very few donors, while some public TCRs were found in many individuals. A later analysis found that HLA-associated TCR beta chains were more clonally expanded and had lower generation probabilities than equally common non-associated chains. Strong co-occurrence of HLA alleles, especially DR and DQ, made assigning TCR associations to individual alleles difficult. Some IMGT-functional V segments, including TRBV6-2 and TRBV6-3, could not be told apart with the 87-base-pair reads, so those segments were excluded. CMV serostatus was the only immune exposure information available for the cohort. A further reported finding was that TCR beta sequences accurately predicted the HLA-A and HLA-B alleles for most subjects in the first cohort.

Cut back by 6 bases and 3 bases, the V and J ends lie 9 bases apart. The cysteine opens and the phenylalanine closes a CDR3 of 12 amino acids. Here the CDR3 DNA is all that survives: 36 bases in frame from base 1. Via the germline V gene, CDR1 is SGDLS and CDR2 YYNGEE. Library preparation used the immunoSEQ multiplex PCR assay. A mixture of 60 forward primers for TCR Vbeta segments and 13 reverse primers for TCR Jbeta segments was used in the multiplex PCR. Amplification of the CDR3 region of rearranged TCR beta genes was performed with a multiplex PCR assay on genomic DNA. On the Illumina HiSeq System, the amplified TCR beta libraries were sequenced as 87-base-pair reads. As for the original processing: Across the 670 or so repertoires, a later analysis counted tens of millions of unique TCR beta chains, approximately 10 million of which were shared by at least two donors. Raw reads were error-corrected and collapsed into unique sequences with a nearest-neighbor algorithm that merged closely related sequences to remove PCR and sequencing errors. CDR3 sequences were aligned to IMGT reference sequences to assign V, D and J gene segments. Each retained sequence needed at least a six-nucleotide match to both a V gene segment and a J gene segment. Rearrangements were classified as productive when the CDR3 lacked stop codons and remained in frame with V and J, and all other rearrangements were classified as non-productive. CDR3 was defined according to IMGT convention as the region running from the second conserved V-encoded cysteine to the conserved J-encoded phenylalanine. In an earlier analysis of around 640 of the donors, sequences lacking an unambiguous match to a single V gene segment were excluded. An earlier analysis of about 600 of the donors called V segments functional above 56.7% productive rearrangements and segregating when the between-donor standard deviation exceeded 5%. A statistical classification framework was built for diagnosing cytomegalovirus status from the catalog of TCR beta chain sequences. A later analysis assigned V and J genes by comparing TCR nucleotide sequences with IMGT/GENE-DB human TR gene sequences. The TCRdist pipeline was used in a later analysis to assign CDR3 sequences and most-parsimonious VDJ recombination scenarios. In a later analysis, each TCR beta chain was defined by its CDR3 amino acid sequence together with its V-gene family, and reads without a unique V-gene family were excluded. A later analysis removed 592 highly shared, low-generation-probability nucleotide sequences to deal with suspected cross-contamination and a sequencing artifact. In a later analysis, a clonal expansion index for each public chain was calculated from normalized within-repertoire ranks of inferred template counts. In a later analysis, generation probabilities were computed with a VDJ recombination model fitted to out-of-frame rearrangements, and the resulting probabilities were checked against IGoR. Hypergeometric tests were used in a later analysis to score TCR-TCR, TCR-HLA and TCR-CMV co-occurrence, with a repertoire-size bias correction applied to the TCR pairs. False discovery rates were estimated in a later analysis by permuting HLA or CMV assignments 20 times. In a later analysis, co-occurring TCRs were grouped with DBSCAN, and TCRdist sequence similarity was added when clustering was performed within HLA-allele-positive subsets. For co-occurrence clustering, repertoires with fewer than 30,000 or more than 120,000 public chains were excluded, along with roughly 5 repertoires with anomalous nucleotide sharing. Imported from immuneACCESS, the table was reduced by TCRdb to in-frame sequences with V and J called. These copies leave out some clones; in studies compared against another copy, an unresolved V gene accounts for under half, and the cause of the remainder is not known. Clonal size and the V and J genes are those of that table, whereas D and trimming came from the DNA. This sample gives around 120,000 clones in total; 73% of them show up just once. The biggest ten clones account for around 3.9% of the sample.

A note on this clone: Its antigen remains undetermined. Base quality data are lacking; no much larger clone is found one base away.

In total, roughly 670 healthy bone marrow donors made up the cohort. At the time of sampling, every cohort member was nominally healthy, though immune exposures that went unrecorded were likely present. The donor tested CMV seronegative and was one of the 352 seronegative cohort members. A peripheral blood sample was provided by each donor, and peripheral blood mononuclear cells were used for TCR beta sequencing. The Qiagen DNeasy Blood Extraction Kit was used to extract genomic DNA from the blood cell samples. The rearrangement combines TRBV9 with TRBJ1-1; the D gene is perhaps TRBD1, from 5 matching bases. The sample taken for sequencing was PBMCs. The sequence came from a woman aged 40 to 50 in good health and CMV-seronegative. The DNA sequence follows: TGTGCCAGCAATAAAGGGGACACTGAAGCTTTCTTT. This sequence encodes CASNKGDTEAFF.